This TCR beta chain was profiled in a study of T cells in localized non-small cell lung cancer. Study conclusions and caveats: A median of around 57 clones ranked among the top 100 in tumor appeared in adjacent lung. The study sequenced only one region of the tumor. As a result, intratumor heterogeneity could not be excluded and remains possible. Blood T cell density predicted longer survival; adjacent-lung clonality, shorter. Adjacent uninvolved lung tissue had the highest T cell clonality, exceeding tumor.

TCRdb's copy holds only in-frame clones and misses some; the assay was immunoSEQ multiplex PCR. The table records over a thousand clones, under 25% of them present only once. This clone appeared a few times. Its target is unknown. The J segment lost 5 bases and the V segment lost 6 bases, leaving 9 bases of the junction unmatched. Germline loops: CDR1 LGHNT, CDR2 FRNRAP. The CDR3 totals 15 residues. The material sequenced was normal lung tissue next to the tumor, taken before any cancer treatment. This TCR derives from a woman aged 40-69 years with stage I lung adenocarcinoma. The gene calls are TRBV12-5 and TRBJ1-5; 8 bases agree with TRBD1. The CDR3 is CASGSTGAGDQPQHF. The CDR3 bases are TGTGCTAGTGGATCGACAGGGGCAGGCGATCAGCCCCAGCATTTT.